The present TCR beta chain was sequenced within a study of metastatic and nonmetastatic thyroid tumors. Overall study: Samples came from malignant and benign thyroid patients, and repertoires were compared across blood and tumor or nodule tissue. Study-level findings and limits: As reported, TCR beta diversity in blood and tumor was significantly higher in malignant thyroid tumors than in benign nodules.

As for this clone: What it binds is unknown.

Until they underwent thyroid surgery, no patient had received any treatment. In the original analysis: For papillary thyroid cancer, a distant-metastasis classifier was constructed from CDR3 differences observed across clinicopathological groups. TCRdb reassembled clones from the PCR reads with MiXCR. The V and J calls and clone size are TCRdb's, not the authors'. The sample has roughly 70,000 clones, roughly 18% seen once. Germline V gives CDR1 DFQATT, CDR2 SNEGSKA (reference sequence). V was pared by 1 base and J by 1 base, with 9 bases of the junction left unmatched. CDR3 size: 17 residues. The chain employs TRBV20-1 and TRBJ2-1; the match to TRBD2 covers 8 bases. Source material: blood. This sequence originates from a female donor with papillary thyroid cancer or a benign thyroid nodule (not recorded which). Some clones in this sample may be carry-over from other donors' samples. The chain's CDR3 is CSARVASGGLSYNEQFF. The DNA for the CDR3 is TGCAGTGCTAGAGTCGCGTCGGGAGGGCTTTCCTACAATGAGCAGTTCTTC.